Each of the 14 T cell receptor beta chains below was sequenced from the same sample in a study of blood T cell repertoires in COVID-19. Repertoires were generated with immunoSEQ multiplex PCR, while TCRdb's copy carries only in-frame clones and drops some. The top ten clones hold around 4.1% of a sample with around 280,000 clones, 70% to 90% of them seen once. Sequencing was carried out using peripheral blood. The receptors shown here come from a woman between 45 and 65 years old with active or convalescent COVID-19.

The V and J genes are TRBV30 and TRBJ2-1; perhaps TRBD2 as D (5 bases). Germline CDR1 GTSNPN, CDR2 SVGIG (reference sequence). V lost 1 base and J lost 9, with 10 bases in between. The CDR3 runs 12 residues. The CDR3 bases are TGTGCCTGGAGTGCCGAGGGTGGTGAGCAGTTCTTC. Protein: CAWSAEGGEQFF.

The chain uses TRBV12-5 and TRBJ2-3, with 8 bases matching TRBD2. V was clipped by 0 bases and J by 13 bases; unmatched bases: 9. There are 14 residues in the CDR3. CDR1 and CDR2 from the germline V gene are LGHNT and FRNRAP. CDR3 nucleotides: TGTGCTAGTGGTTTGGTCATGGGCGGGAGGCGTGAGTATTTT. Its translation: CASGLVMGGRREYF.

The CDR3 reads CASSRRGSGRTDTQYF. The CDR3 coding sequence is TGTGCCAGCAGCCGTAGGGGTAGCGGGCGCACAGATACGCAGTATTTT. This rearrangement joins TRBV3-1 (or the pseudogene TRBV3-2) to TRBJ2-3; 7 nucleotides align to TRBD2. V lost 4 bases and J lost 1; bases outside the gene matches: 8. The CDR3 has 16 residues. Germline CDR1 and CDR2: LGHDT and YNNKEL (reference sequence).

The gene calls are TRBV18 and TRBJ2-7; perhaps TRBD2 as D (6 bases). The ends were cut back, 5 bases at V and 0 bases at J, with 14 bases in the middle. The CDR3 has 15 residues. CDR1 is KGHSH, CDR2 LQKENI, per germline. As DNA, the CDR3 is TGTGCCAGCTCAGCAAATTCCGGGAGCTCCTACGAGCAGTACTTC. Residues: CASSANSGSSYEQYF. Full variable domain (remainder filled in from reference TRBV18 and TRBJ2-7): NAGVMQNPRHLVRRRGQEARLRCSPMKGHSHVYWYRQLPEEGLKFMVYLQKENIIDESGMPKERFSAEFPKEGPSILRIQQVVRGDSAAYFCASSANSGSSYEQYFGPGTRLTVT.

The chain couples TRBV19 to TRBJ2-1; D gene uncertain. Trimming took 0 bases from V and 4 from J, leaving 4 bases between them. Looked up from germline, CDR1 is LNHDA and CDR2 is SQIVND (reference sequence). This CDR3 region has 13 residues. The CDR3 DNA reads TGTGCCAGTAGTATAGAACTATACAATGAGCAGTTCTTC. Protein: CASSIELYNEQFF.

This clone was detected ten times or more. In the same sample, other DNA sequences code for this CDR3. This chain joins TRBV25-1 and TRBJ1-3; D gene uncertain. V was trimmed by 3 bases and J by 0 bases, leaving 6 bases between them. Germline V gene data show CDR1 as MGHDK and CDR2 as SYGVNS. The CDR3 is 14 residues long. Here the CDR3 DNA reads TGTGCCAGCAGTGAGGAGAGCTCTGGAAACACCATATATTTT. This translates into CASSEESSGNTIYF.

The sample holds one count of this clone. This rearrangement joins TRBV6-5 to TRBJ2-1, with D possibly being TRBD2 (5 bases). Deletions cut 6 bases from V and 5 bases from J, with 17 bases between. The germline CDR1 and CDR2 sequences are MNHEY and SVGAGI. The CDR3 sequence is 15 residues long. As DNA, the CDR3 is TGTGCCAGCAGGTCCCATACTAGACGAGACAATGAGCAGTTCTTC. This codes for CASRSHTRRDNEQFF.

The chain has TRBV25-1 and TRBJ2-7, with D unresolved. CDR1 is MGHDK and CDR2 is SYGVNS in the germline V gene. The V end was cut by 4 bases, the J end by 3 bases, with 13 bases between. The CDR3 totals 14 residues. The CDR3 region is CASSGPPPRYEQYF. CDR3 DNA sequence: TGTGCCAGCAGTGGGCCCCCGCCCCGCTACGAGCAGTACTTC.

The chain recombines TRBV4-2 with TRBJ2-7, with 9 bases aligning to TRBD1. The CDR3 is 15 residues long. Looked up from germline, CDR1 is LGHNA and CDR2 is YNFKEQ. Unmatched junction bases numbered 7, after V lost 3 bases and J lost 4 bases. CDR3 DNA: TGTGCCAGCAGCCAGGGTTGGGACAGGGATTACGAGCAGTACTTC. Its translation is CASSQGWDRDYEQYF.

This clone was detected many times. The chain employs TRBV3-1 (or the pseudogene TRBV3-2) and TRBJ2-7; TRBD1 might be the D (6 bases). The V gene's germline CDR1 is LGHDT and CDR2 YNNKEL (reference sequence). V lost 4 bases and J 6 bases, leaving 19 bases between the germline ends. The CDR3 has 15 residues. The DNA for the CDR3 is TGTGCCAGCAGCCGACCGGGACACCGGGCGGGCGAGCAGTACTTC. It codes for CASSRPGHRAGEQYF.

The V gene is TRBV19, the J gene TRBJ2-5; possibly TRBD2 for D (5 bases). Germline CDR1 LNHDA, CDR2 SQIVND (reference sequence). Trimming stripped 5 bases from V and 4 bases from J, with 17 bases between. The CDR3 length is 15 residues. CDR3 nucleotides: TGTGCCAGTAGTGTCGGAGGAGCGCGCCGAGAGACCCAGTACTTC. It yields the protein CASSVGGARRETQYF.

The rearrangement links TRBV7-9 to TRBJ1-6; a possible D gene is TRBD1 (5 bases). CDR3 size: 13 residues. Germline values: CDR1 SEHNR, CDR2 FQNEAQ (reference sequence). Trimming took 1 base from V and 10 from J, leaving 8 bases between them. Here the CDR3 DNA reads TGTGCCAGCAGCTTAGGGGGCAGCTCACCCCTCCACTTT. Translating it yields CASSLGGSSPLHF.

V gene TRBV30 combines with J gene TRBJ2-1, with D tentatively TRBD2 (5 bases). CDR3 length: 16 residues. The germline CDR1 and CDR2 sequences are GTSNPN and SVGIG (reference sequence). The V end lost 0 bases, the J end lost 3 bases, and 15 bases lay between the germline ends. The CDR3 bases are TGTGCCTGGAGTGTACGGGCTAGCCGGATCTACAATGAGCAGTTCTTC. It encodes CAWSVRASRIYNEQFF.

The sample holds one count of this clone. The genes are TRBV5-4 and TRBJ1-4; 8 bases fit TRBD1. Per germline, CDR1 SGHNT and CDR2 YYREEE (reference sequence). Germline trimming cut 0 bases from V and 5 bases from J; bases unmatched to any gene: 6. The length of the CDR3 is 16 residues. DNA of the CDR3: TGTGCCAGCAGCTTGGTTCCGGACAGGGTCAATGAAAAACTGTTTTTT. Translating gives CASSLVPDRVNEKLFF.